This entry lists 18 T cell receptor beta chains sequenced from one sample in a study of blood T cell repertoires in COVID-19. Method: immunoSEQ multiplex PCR; TCRdb's copy keeps in-frame clones and lacks some. The sample holds some 60,000 clones; about 80% are singletons and the top ten take about 20%. Sample: peripheral blood. The receptors were gathered from a man between 25 and 39 years old with COVID-19, enrolled during active disease.

This rearrangement joins TRBV28 to TRBJ1-1; 7 nucleotides line up with TRBD1. The CDR3 totals 14 residues. With V trimmed by 5 bases and J by 2 bases, 5 bases remained unmatched. Germline V gene data show CDR1 as MDHEN and CDR2 as SYDVKM. Written as DNA, the CDR3 is TGTGCCAGCAGTATGGGACAGAGAAACACTGAAGCTTTCTTT. This sequence encodes CASSMGQRNTEAFF.

The genes are TRBV27 and TRBJ1-1, with 8 nucleotides matching TRBD1. Germline V gene lookup returns CDR1 MNHEY and CDR2 SMNVEV (reference sequence). The CDR3 totals 17 residues. The junction had 15 bases not matched to a gene; V was cut back by 5 bases and J by 4 bases. This chain's CDR3 is CASSIRQGAARGTEAFF. The CDR3 DNA reads TGTGCCAGCAGTATTCGGCAGGGGGCGGCTAGGGGCACTGAAGCTTTCTTT.

This chain joins TRBV5-8 and TRBJ2-3, with 10 bases aligning to TRBD2. Unmatched junction bases numbered 1, after V lost 3 bases and J lost 0 bases. The CDR3 covers 15 residues. Germline values: CDR1 SGHTS, CDR2 YDEGEE. CDR3 in amino acids: CASSYSGGSTDTQYF. The DNA of the CDR3 is TGTGCCAGCAGCTATAGCGGGGGGAGCACAGATACGCAGTATTTT.

This chain connects TRBV6-5 to TRBJ1-3, with TRBD1 matching over 9 bases. The V gene's germline CDR1 is MNHEY and CDR2 SVGAGI. The CDR3 has 16 residues. The V and J ends lost 0 bases and 2 bases, in that order; junction bases with no gene match: 2. The CDR3 DNA is TGTGCCAGCAGTTACTCGGGACAGGGCGCTGGAAACACCATATATTTT. Amino acid sequence: CASSYSGQGAGNTIYF.

The gene calls are TRBV18 and TRBJ1-1; the D gene is possibly TRBD1 (5 bases). Germline V lookup: CDR1 KGHSH, CDR2 LQKENI. V lost 4 bases to trimming and J lost 4 bases, with 16 bases between them. This CDR3 region has 15 residues. The CDR3 nucleotides read TGTGCCAGCTCACTATCGACAGACCTTAGCACTGAAGCTTTCTTT. Translated: CASSLSTDLSTEAFF. Full variable domain (outside the CDR3, taken from reference TRBV18 and TRBJ1-1): NAGVMQNPRHLVRRRGQEARLRCSPMKGHSHVYWYRQLPEEGLKFMVYLQKENIIDESGMPKERFSAEFPKEGPSILRIQQVVRGDSAAYFCASSLSTDLSTEAFFGQGTRLTVV.

V gene TRBV30 combines with J gene TRBJ1-6; weak D call: TRBD1 (5 bases). V was trimmed by 0 bases and J by 9 bases, leaving 15 bases between them. The length of the CDR3 is 15 residues. Germline CDR1 is GTSNPN and CDR2 is SVGIG (reference sequence). Here the CDR3 reads CAWSVLGQVISPLHF. The CDR3 DNA is TGTGCCTGGAGTGTACTGGGGCAAGTAATTTCACCCCTCCACTTT.

The chain combines TRBV6-5 with TRBJ1-1, with D maybe TRBD1 (6 bases). The CDR3 loop spans 15 amino acids. V lost 4 bases, J lost 5 bases, and 17 bases lay in between. Germline V gene lookup returns CDR1 MNHEY and CDR2 SVGAGI. In DNA form, the CDR3 reads TGTGCCAGCAGTTCGTACTTACAGGGAGTGACTGAAGCTTTCTTT. Its protein is CASSSYLQGVTEAFF.

This clone was recorded a few times. V usage is TRBV6-2 or TRBV6-3 and J usage is TRBJ1-1; D unresolved. The CDR3 has 13 residues. V lost 6 bases and J lost 1, with 9 bases in between. CDR1 and CDR2 from the germline V gene are MNHEY and SVGEGT. CDR3 region: CASSTSGNTEAFF. In nucleotides, the CDR3 is TGTGCCAGCAGCACCTCCGGGAACACTGAAGCTTTCTTT.

The chain is built from TRBV9 and TRBJ1-2; D gene ambiguous. V lost 0 bases, J lost 0 bases, and 9 bases lay in between. CDR3 length: 15 residues. The germline V gene has CDR1 SGDLS and CDR2 YYNGEE. DNA of the CDR3: TGTGCCAGCAGCGTAGGAGACTACTCTAACTATGGCTACACCTTC. This codes for CASSVGDYSNYGYTF.

This rearrangement joins TRBV7-8 to TRBJ2-1, with D possibly TRBD1 on 6 matching bases. Trimming cost V 7 bases and J 6 bases, with 16 bases left between them. The CDR3 consists of 14 residues. Per germline, CDR1 SGHVS and CDR2 FQNEAQ. CDR3 sequence: CASIPVVGANEQFF. DNA of the CDR3: TGTGCCAGCATCCCGGTGGTGGGGGCCAATGAGCAGTTCTTC.

The count of this clone is one. The chain is built from TRBV19 and TRBJ2-1, with 10 nucleotides matching TRBD1. The V gene end was trimmed by 5 bases and the J gene end by 2 bases; junction bases not matched to a gene: 6. This CDR3 is 16 amino acids long. Germline V lookup: CDR1 LNHDA, CDR2 SQIVND (reference sequence). CDR3 DNA sequence: TGTGCCAGTAGTCCGCCGACAGGGGGCGCCTACAATGAGCAGTTCTTC. It specifies CASSPPTGGAYNEQFF.

This clone was observed a handful of times. V and J are TRBV4-2 and TRBJ2-5, with 10 bases lining up with TRBD2. Germline values: CDR1 LGHNA, CDR2 YNFKEQ. The CDR3 is made up of 15 amino acids. J lost 7 bases, V lost 1 base, and 6 bases had no gene match. CDR3 DNA: TGTGCCAGCAGCCAAGGGGGACTAGCGAGAGCGACCCAGTACTTC. The encoded protein is CASSQGGLARATQYF.

This clone was picked up a small number of times. The rearrangement uses TRBV5-4 and TRBJ2-1; TRBD2 aligns across 9 bases. The CDR3 contains 15 residues. Per the germline V gene, CDR1 is SGHNT and CDR2 is YYREEE (reference sequence). Trimming removed 5 bases from V and 7 bases from J; junction bases left unmatched: 10. CDR3 amino acids: CASRPGTSRKNEQFF. The DNA for the CDR3 is TGTGCCAGCAGACCTGGGACTAGCAGAAAGAATGAGCAGTTCTTC. Full variable domain (outside the CDR3, taken from reference TRBV5-4 and TRBJ2-1): ETGVTQSPTHLIKTRGQQVTLRCSSQSGHNTVSWYQQALGQGPQFIFQYYREEENGRGNFPPRFSGLQFPNYSSELNVNALELDDSALYLCASRPGTSRKNEQFFGPGTRLTVL.

The genes are TRBV2 and TRBJ1-1, with D perhaps matching TRBD1 (6 bases). Per the germline V gene, CDR1 is SNHLY and CDR2 is FYNNEI. CDR3 size: 12 residues. V was pared by 4 bases and J by 8 bases, with 11 bases between. The CDR3 is CASSVGGSEAFF. CDR3 bases: TGTGCCAGCAGTGTTGGGGGCTCAGAAGCTTTCTTT.

The table lists this clone with a few counts. Other nucleotide sequences in the sample specify the same CDR3. The V and J genes are TRBV30 and TRBJ2-1; D is undetermined. There are 12 residues in the CDR3. V was clipped by 4 bases and J by 2 bases, with 6 bases between them. Germline CDR1 GTSNPN, CDR2 SVGIG (reference sequence). The CDR3 nucleotides are TGTGCCTGGACAGTTACCTACAATGAGCAGTTCTTC. Translated, it gives CAWTVTYNEQFF.

This clone has only a few counts. The chain links TRBV29-1 to TRBJ2-1, with a weak D call TRBD2 (6 bases). This CDR3 is 13 amino acids long. Trimming pared 6 bases from V and 6 bases from J, leaving 15 bases between. Germline-derived CDR1 and CDR2 are SQVTM and ANQGSEA. The CDR3 coding sequence is TGCAGCGTCGGGGGACTCCCCCTCAATGAGCAGTTCTTC. Amino acids: CSVGGLPLNEQFF.

This clone occurred once. The chain is built from TRBV6-5 and TRBJ1-2; D may be TRBD1 (6 bases). Germline V lookup: CDR1 MNHEY, CDR2 SVGAGI. The ends were cut back, 0 bases at V and 0 bases at J, with 8 bases in the middle. CDR3 length: 15 amino acids. CDR3 amino acids: CASSYSDRTNYGYTF. The CDR3 DNA follows: TGTGCCAGCAGTTACTCAGACAGGACTAACTATGGCTACACCTTC.

V is TRBV2 and J is TRBJ1-6; maybe TRBD1 (6 bases). The CDR3 contains 13 residues. The ends were cut back, 7 bases at V and 10 bases at J, with 14 bases in the middle. CDR1 and CDR2 (germline): SNHLY, FYNNEI. The CDR3 is CASNREGESPLHF. CDR3 DNA: TGTGCCAGCAACAGGGAGGGGGAATCACCCCTCCACTTT. The whole variable domain, remainder taken from reference TRBV2 and TRBJ1-6, is EPEVTQTPSHQVTQMGQEVILRCVPISNHLYFYWYRQILGQKVEFLVSFYNNEISEKSEIFDDQFSVERPDGSNFTLKIRSTKLEDSAMYFCASNREGESPLHFGNGTRLTVT.